Listed here are 3 T cell receptor beta chains from one sample, sequenced in a study of T-cell memory formation after mild COVID-19. A single record per CDR3 protein comes from TCRdb applying MiXCR to the 5' RACE reads. Here the sample spans some 100,000 distinct CDR3 sequences, 8.5% to 14% being singletons. The material sequenced was PBMCs or a T cell subset sorted from them (not recorded which). The receptors were sampled from a man aged 18 to 29 who had mild COVID-19 (a few samples of this study predate the infection). Cell type and time point are not known.

In nucleotides, the CDR3 is TGTGCCAGCAGCGCGTGGGGGCGAGTTGAGGAGACCCAGTACTTC. Translated, it gives CASSAWGRVEETQYF. The J gene is TRBJ2-5, the V gene TRBV9, with a weak D call TRBD1 (6 bases). The V gene's germline CDR1 is SGDLS and CDR2 YYNGEE. This CDR3 spans 15 amino acids. Trimming stripped 3 bases from V and 5 bases from J, with 17 bases between.

The table lists this clonotype with a few counts. The chain links TRBV18 to TRBJ2-2, with unresolved D. V was clipped by 3 bases and J by 2 bases, with 13 bases between them. The CDR3 has 16 residues. CDR1 KGHSH and CDR2 LQKENI come from the germline V gene. In DNA, the CDR3 is TGTGCCAGCTCACCTTCGAATTCCCTCAACACCGGGGAGCTGTTTTTT. Protein: CASSPSNSLNTGELFF.

This clonotype occurred a few times. V gene TRBV7-8 combines with J gene TRBJ2-7, with D possibly matching TRBD1 (6 bases). Trimming left V 1 base short and J 0 bases short, with 16 bases between. Per the germline V gene, CDR1 is SGHVS and CDR2 is FQNEAQ. The CDR3 length is 17 residues. CDR3 region: CASSLGGRATYSYEQYV. CDR3 DNA: TGTGCCAGCAGCTTAGGGGGGCGGGCCACTTACTCCTACGAGCAGTACGTC.